This T cell receptor beta chain was found in a study of T cell changes during pregnancy in multiple sclerosis. Measured with immunoSEQ multiplex PCR; TCRdb has only the in-frame clones, and not every one. The top ten clones hold about 1.7% of a sample with 80,000 to 100,000 clones, 91% of them seen once. V shed 0 bases and J 5 bases; nucleotides not matched to a gene: 6. This CDR3 comprises 16 residues. CDR1 is SGHRS, CDR2 YFSETQ, per germline. Sample: peripheral blood, taken after pregnancy. This TCR came from a female donor in good health, enrolled as a control in a pregnancy study. V is TRBV5-1 and J is TRBJ2-1; 9 bases fit TRBD2. CDR3 sequence reads: CASSLGRAGGHNEQFF. CDR3 coding DNA: TGCGCCAGCAGCTTGGGTAGAGCGGGGGGCCACAATGAGCAGTTCTTC.